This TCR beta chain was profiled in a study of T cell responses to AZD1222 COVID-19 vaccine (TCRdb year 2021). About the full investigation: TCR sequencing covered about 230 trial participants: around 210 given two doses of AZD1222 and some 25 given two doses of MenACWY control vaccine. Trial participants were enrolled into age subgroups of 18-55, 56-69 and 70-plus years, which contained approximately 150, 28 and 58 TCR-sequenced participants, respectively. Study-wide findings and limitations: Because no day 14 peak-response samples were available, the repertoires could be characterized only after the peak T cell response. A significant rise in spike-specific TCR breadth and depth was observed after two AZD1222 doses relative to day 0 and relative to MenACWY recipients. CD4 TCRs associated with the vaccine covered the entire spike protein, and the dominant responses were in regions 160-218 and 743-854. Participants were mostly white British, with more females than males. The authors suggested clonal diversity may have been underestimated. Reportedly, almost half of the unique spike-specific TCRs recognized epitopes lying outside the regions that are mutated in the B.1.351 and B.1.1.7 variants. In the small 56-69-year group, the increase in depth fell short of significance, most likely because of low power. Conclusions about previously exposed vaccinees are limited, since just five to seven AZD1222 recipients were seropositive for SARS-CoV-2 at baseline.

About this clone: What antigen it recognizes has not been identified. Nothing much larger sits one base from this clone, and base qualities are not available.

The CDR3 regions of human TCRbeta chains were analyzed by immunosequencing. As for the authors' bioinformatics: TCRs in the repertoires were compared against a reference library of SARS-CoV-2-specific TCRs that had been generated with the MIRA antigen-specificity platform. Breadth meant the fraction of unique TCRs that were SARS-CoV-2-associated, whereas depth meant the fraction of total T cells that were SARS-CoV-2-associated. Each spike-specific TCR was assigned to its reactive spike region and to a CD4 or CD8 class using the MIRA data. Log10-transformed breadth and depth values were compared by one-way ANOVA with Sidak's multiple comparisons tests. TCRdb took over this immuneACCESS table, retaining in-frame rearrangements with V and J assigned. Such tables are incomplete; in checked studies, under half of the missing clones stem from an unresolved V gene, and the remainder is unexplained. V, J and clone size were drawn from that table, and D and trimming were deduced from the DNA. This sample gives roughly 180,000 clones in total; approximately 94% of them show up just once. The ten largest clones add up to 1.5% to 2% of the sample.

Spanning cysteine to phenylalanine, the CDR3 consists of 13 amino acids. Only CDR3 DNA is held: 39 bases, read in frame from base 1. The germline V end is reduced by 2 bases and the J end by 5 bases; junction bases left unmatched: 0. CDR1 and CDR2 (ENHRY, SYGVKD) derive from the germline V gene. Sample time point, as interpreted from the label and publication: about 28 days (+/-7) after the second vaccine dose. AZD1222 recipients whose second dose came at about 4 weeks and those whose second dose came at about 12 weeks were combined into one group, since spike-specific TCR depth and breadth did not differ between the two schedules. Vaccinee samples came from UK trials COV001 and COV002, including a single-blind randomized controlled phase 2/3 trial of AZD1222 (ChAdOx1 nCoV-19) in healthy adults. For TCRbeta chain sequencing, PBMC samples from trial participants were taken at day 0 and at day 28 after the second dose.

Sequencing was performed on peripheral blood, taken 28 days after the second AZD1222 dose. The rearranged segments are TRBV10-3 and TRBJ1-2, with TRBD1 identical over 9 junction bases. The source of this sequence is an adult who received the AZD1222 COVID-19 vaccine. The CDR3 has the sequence CAISEGQGYGYTF. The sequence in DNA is TGTGCCATCAGTGAGGGACAGGGGTATGGCTACACCTTC.